The 7 T cell receptor beta chains in this list originate from one sample, sequenced in a study of blood T cell repertoires in COVID-19 (TCRdb year 2020). To prepare the library, the immunoSEQ multiplex PCR assay was applied. TCRdb holds this immuneACCESS table with in-frame rearrangements only. Some clones are missing; in checked studies, unresolved V genes explain under half, and the rest has no known cause. Here the sample has under 250,000 clones; roughly 85% occur a single time. The ten largest clones add up to less than 4% of the sample. Sequencing was performed on PBMCs or T cells enriched from blood (not recorded which). The receptors here all came from a woman aged 40 to 50 who had been exposed to COVID-19.

V and J are TRBV18 and TRBJ1-3, with unresolved D. Germline V lookup: CDR1 KGHSH, CDR2 LQKENI. CDR3 length: 14 residues. Trimming left V 6 bases short and J 8 bases short, with 17 bases between. The CDR3 nucleotides are TGTGCCAGCTCTCTGCCAGCGGTCACCTACACCATATATTTT. This encodes CASSLPAVTYTIYF.

The sample holds a few counts of this clone. V is TRBV3-1 (or the pseudogene TRBV3-2) and J is TRBJ2-7; 11 nucleotides match TRBD1. This CDR3 is built from 13 residues. CDR1 is LGHDT and CDR2 is YNNKEL in the germline V gene (reference sequence). V was pared by 5 bases and J by 4 bases, with 1 base of the junction left unmatched. The CDR3 nucleotides read TGTGCCAGCAGCGGGGACAGGGGGTACGAGCAGTACTTC. Translating it yields CASSGDRGYEQYF.

This clone was detected many times. The CDR3 region is CASSFLSGRFGETQYF. The CDR3 DNA is TGTGCCAGCAGCTTTCTCTCGGGGAGGTTTGGGGAGACCCAGTACTTC. The chain carries TRBV7-9 and TRBJ2-5, with D possibly matching TRBD2 (6 bases). Germline V gene data show CDR1 as SEHNR and CDR2 as FQNEAQ (reference sequence). CDR3 length equals 16 residues. Trimming cost V 3 bases and J 5 bases, with 19 bases left between them.

The J gene is TRBJ2-7, the V gene TRBV28; possibly TRBD2 for D (7 bases). CDR1 and CDR2 (germline): MDHEN, SYDVKM. Trimming removed 8 bases from V and 2 bases from J, with 13 bases in between. The length of the CDR3 is 13 residues. CDR3 bases: TGTGCCAGCGGAACGCGGGGGCCCTACGAGCAGTACTTC. Protein: CASGTRGPYEQYF. The whole variable domain, filled in from reference TRBV28 and TRBJ2-7, reads DVKVTQSSRYLVKRTGEKVFLECVQDMDHENMFWYRQDPGLGLRLIYFSYDVKMKEKGDIPEGYSVSREKKERFSLILESASTNQTSMYLCASGTRGPYEQYFGPGTRLTVT.

The chain combines TRBV9 with TRBJ2-3, with 7 bases aligning to TRBD1. Germline loops: CDR1 SGDLS, CDR2 YYNGEE. Trimming cost V 4 bases and J 2 bases; bases outside gene matches: 7. CDR3 length equals 15 residues. CDR3 region: CASSTRGQSTDTQYF. The CDR3 DNA is TGTGCCAGCAGCACCCGGGGACAGTCCACAGATACGCAGTATTTT.

The rearrangement links TRBV28 to TRBJ2-3; D is possibly TRBD1 (5 bases). The CDR3 is made up of 14 amino acids. Germline V gene sequence: CDR1 MDHEN, CDR2 SYDVKM. Trimming pared 5 bases from V and 2 bases from J, leaving 11 bases between. DNA of the CDR3: TGTGCCAGCAGTCCGGACACCTACACAGATACGCAGTATTTT. It translates to CASSPDTYTDTQYF. The variable domain in full, with the rest retrieved from reference TRBV28 and TRBJ2-3, is DVKVTQSSRYLVKRTGEKVFLECVQDMDHENMFWYRQDPGLGLRLIYFSYDVKMKEKGDIPEGYSVSREKKERFSLILESASTNQTSMYLCASSPDTYTDTQYFGPGTRLTVL.

This chain joins TRBV12-3 or TRBV12-4 and TRBJ1-2; TRBD1 might be the D (5 bases). The CDR3 is made up of 13 amino acids. Trimming stripped 6 bases from V and 8 bases from J, with 16 bases between. This CDR3 reads CASSFPQGWGYTF. CDR3 nucleotide sequence: TGTGCCAGCAGCTTCCCCCAGGGTTGGGGCTACACCTTC.